The rows below give T cell receptor beta chains drawn from one sample of a study of control samples from healthy donors and cancer patients. Using immunoSEQ multiplex PCR, the repertoire was profiled, and TCRdb retains in-frame clones only, with some absent. This sample has more than 95,000 clones, with over 75% found just once. The sequencing sample was made of blood. Receptor source: a man aged 55 to 70 in good health. CDR3s include the opening cysteine and the closing phenylalanine or tryptophan. The D gene is left open where the match is weak.

V gene	D gene	J gene	CDR3 protein
TRBV7-8	NA	TRBJ2-2	CASSLLQFGNTGELFF
TRBV18	NA	TRBJ1-4	CASSPPGGVSNEKLFF
TRBV27	NA	TRBJ1-4	CASSSGIHEKLFF
TRBV11-2	NA	TRBJ1-3	CASSLTGSGYTIYF
TRBV6-5	TRBD1	TRBJ1-2	CASSYVRTGGSYGYTF
TRBV5-1	NA	TRBJ2-4	CASKTPEKENIQYF
TRBV18	NA	TRBJ2-7	CASSPVTGLSYEQYF
TRBV5-6	NA	TRBJ2-3	CASSLGGLGTDTQYF
TRBV7-9	NA	TRBJ1-6	CASSFSGGNSPLHF
TRBV7-3	NA	TRBJ2-3	CASSPVGGSTDTQYF
TRBV5-1	NA	TRBJ2-3	CASSLMGGTDTQYF
TRBV21-1	NA	TRBJ1-5	CARGVRDGYRENQPQHF
TRBV3-1/TRBV3-2	NA	TRBJ1-5	CASSQGSGQPQHF
TRBV27	NA	TRBJ2-3	CASSLGTITDTQYF
TRBV25-1	TRBD1	TRBJ2-7	CASKGLGQGTYEQYF
TRBV6-5	NA	TRBJ1-1	CASSWSRETEAFF
TRBV28	NA	TRBJ1-6	CASSLLHANSPLHF
TRBV19	TRBD1	TRBJ2-5	CASSIRTGSETQYF
TRBV28	NA	TRBJ2-7	CASSYTDYEQYF
TRBV6-1	TRBD2	TRBJ2-1	CASSGGLAGSDNEQFF
TRBV7-9	TRBD1	TRBJ2-1	CASNNRDRGLRDEQFF
TRBV12-3/TRBV12-4	NA	TRBJ2-5	CASSRTGETQYF
TRBV5-1	NA	TRBJ2-3	CASSHSNGGDTQYF
TRBV28	TRBD1	TRBJ1-6	CAIETGAHSPLHF
TRBV19	NA	TRBJ1-5	CASSLGTGMDPQHF
TRBV12-3/TRBV12-4	TRBD1	TRBJ1-2	CASSSTGGGYTF
TRBV18	NA	TRBJ1-1	CASSPLATGPNTEAFF
TRBV28	NA	TRBJ1-5	CASSLAGSQGGNQPQHF
TRBV10-3	NA	TRBJ2-7	CAISGAYEQYF
TRBV28	NA	TRBJ2-1	CASSFQSLNNEQFF
TRBV18	TRBD2	TRBJ2-7	CASSPGGTSGGRSEQYF
TRBV19	NA	TRBJ1-2	CASSAQIHYGYTF
TRBV10-2	NA	TRBJ2-7	CASSESRTAGGEQYF
TRBV5-1	NA	TRBJ2-2	CASSLDGGLRLFF
TRBV4-3	NA	TRBJ2-1	CASSQSPAEEFSYNEQFF
TRBV14	NA	TRBJ2-1	CASSYTGNEQFF
TRBV6-5	NA	TRBJ1-1	CASSFGGNTEAFF
TRBV7-8	TRBD1	TRBJ2-3	CASSFDRDRWYF